The entry that follows covers one T cell receptor beta chain sequence. The data were taken from a study of cytomegalovirus exposure and HLA in healthy donors. Use of 60 Vbeta and 13 Jbeta primers characterized the PCR. Sequenced by immunoSEQ multiplex PCR; TCRdb stores in-frame clones only, minus some. The data contain over 100,000 clones, about 80% of them seen just once; the ten biggest clones take up less than 3.5%. Sequenced material: PBMCs. The receptor was derived from a female donor in good health and CMV-seronegative.

The CDR3 is CAWSVRGGWAFF. The CDR3 nucleotides read TGTGCCTGGAGTGTACGCGGGGGATGGGCTTTCTTT. The chain carries TRBV30 and TRBJ1-1, with D possibly being TRBD1 (5 bases). The germline V gene encodes CDR1 GTSNPN and CDR2 SVGIG (reference sequence). V shed 0 bases and J shed 11 bases, with 13 bases lying between them. This CDR3 has 12 residues.